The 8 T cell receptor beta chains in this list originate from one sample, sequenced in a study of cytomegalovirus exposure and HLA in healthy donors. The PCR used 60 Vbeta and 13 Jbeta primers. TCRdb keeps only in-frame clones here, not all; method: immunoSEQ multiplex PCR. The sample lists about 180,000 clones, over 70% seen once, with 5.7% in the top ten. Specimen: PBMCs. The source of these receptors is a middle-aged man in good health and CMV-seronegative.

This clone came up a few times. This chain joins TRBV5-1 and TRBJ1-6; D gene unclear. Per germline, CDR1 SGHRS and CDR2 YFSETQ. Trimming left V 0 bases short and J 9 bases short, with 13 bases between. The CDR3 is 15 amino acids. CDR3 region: CASSLVPTIGSPLHF. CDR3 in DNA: TGCGCCAGCAGCTTGGTACCGACTATAGGTTCACCCCTCCACTTT.

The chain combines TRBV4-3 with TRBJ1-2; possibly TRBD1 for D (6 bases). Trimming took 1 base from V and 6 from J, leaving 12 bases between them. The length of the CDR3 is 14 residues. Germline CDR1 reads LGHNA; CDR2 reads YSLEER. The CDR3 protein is CASSQVFAGDGYTF. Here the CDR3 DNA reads TGCGCCAGCAGCCAAGTATTCGCAGGGGATGGCTACACCTTC.

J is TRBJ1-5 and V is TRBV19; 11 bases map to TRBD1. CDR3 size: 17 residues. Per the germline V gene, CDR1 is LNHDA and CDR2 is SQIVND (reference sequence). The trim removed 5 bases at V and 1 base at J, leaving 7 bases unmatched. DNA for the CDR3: TGTGCCAGTAGTTTTCCGGGACAGGGGGAGAGCAATCAGCCCCAGCATTTT. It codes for CASSFPGQGESNQPQHF.

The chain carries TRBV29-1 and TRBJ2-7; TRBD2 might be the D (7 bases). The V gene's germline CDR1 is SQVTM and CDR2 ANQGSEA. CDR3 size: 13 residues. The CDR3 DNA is TGCAGTGGAGGGGGGGATGTTGGGAACGAGCAGTACTTC. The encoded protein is CSGGGDVGNEQYF.

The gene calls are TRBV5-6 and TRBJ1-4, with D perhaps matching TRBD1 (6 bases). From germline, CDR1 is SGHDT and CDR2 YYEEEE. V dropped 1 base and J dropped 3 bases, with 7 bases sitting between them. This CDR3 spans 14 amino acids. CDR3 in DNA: TGTGCCAGCAGCTTGACAGGGCCTAATGAAAAACTGTTTTTT. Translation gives CASSLTGPNEKLFF.

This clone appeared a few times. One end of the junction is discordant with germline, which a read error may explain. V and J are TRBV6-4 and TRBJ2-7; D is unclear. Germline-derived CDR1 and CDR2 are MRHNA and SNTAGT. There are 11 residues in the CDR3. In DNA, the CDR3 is TGTGCCAGCAGGCAGTCAAAGGCCCCTAGCTTC. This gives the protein CASRQSKAPSF.

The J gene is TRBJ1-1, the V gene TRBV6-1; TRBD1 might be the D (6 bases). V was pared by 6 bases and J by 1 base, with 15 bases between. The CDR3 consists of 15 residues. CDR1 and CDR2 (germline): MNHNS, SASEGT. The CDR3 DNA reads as TGTGCCAGCAGCCACCTCCAAGGGGGGAACACTGAAGCTTTCTTT. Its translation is CASSHLQGGNTEAFF.

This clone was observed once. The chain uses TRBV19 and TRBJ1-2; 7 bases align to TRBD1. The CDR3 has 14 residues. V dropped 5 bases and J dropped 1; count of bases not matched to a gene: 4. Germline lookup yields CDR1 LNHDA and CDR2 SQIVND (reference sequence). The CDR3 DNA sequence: TGTGCCAGTAGTGACGGACAGGTTAACTATGGCTACACCTTC. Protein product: CASSDGQVNYGYTF.